The 15 T cell receptor beta chains reported below all come from one sample, sequenced in a study of shared clonotypes between healthy human individuals. Sequencing was performed with immunoSEQ multiplex PCR; in TCRdb, only in-frame clones are kept and a portion is missing. The table has around 2.1 million clones, around 95% seen once. Specimen: naive CD4+ T cells sorted from blood. As to subset: CD45RA+ positively selected. Receptor source: a man aged 18 to 30 in good health.

The V gene is TRBV11-2, the J gene TRBJ2-5; D gene unclear. Germline V gene lookup returns CDR1 SGHAT and CDR2 FQNNGV. V was cut by 5 bases and J by 7 bases, with 11 bases left in between. CDR3 size: 12 residues. Written as DNA, the CDR3 is TGTGCCAGCAGCCCTGAACCTGGGACCCAGTACTTC. It encodes CASSPEPGTQYF.

The J gene is TRBJ1-2, the V gene TRBV5-1; D is unresolved. The germline V and J ends were trimmed by 0 bases and 8 bases, with 8 bases remaining between them. The CDR3 is made up of 12 amino acids. Per the germline V gene, CDR1 is SGHRS and CDR2 is YFSETQ. The CDR3 sequence is CASSLGGIGYTF. The CDR3 DNA sequence: TGCGCCAGCAGCTTGGGGGGAATCGGCTACACCTTC.

This sequence joins TRBV29-1 and TRBJ2-1; TRBD1 aligns across 9 bases. This CDR3 region has 14 residues. CDR1 and CDR2 (germline): SQVTM, ANQGSEA. Trimming at V came to 7 bases and at J to 6 bases, leaving 10 bases not matched to a gene. CDR3 DNA: TGCAGCGAAGGACAGGGGAGTCCGATCAATGAGCAGTTCTTC. Its translation: CSEGQGSPINEQFF.

In the case of this clone: Other DNA sequences from this sample encode an identical CDR3 as well. The chain is built from TRBV5-1 and TRBJ1-2, with D maybe TRBD1 (5 bases). This CDR3 comprises 13 residues. With 0 bases removed from V and 3 bases from J, the gap between germline ends came to 6 bases. Germline V gene sequence: CDR1 SGHRS, CDR2 YFSETQ. CDR3 in DNA: TGCGCCAGCAGCTTGGAAGGGGACTATGGCTACACCTTC. This codes for CASSLEGDYGYTF.

The chain joins TRBV6-6 to TRBJ2-7; 8 bases are shared with TRBD1. The V gene's germline CDR1 is MNHNY and CDR2 SVGAGI (reference sequence). The V segment lost 8 bases and the J segment 0 bases; nucleotides outside the gene matches: 9. This CDR3 is 15 amino acids long. In nucleotides, the CDR3 is TGTGCCAGCTCCCCTCGACAGGGGTCCTCCTACGAGCAGTACTTC. Translated: CASSPRQGSSYEQYF.

The rearrangement links TRBV5-4 to TRBJ1-4, with TRBD1 matching 9 bases. CDR3 length equals 14 residues. V shed 4 bases and J 8 bases; nucleotides not matched to a gene: 6. CDR1 and CDR2 from the germline V gene are SGHNT and YYREEE (reference sequence). The CDR3 is CASSTGGSGEKLFF. The CDR3 DNA reads as TGTGCCAGCAGCACAGGGGGCAGTGGGGAAAAACTGTTTTTT.

This chain joins TRBV19 and TRBJ1-1, with D perhaps TRBD1 (5 bases). The CDR3 is 13 residues long. Germline loops: CDR1 LNHDA, CDR2 SQIVND (reference sequence). Deletions cut 5 bases from V and 2 bases from J, with 9 bases between. The CDR3: CASSSGQNTEAFF. The CDR3, as DNA: TGTGCCAGTAGTTCAGGGCAAAACACTGAAGCTTTCTTT.

The chain links TRBV5-1 to TRBJ2-7; a weak D match, TRBD2 (5 bases). CDR3 length: 14 residues. V dropped 4 bases and J dropped 3 bases, with 14 bases sitting between them. Germline lookup yields CDR1 SGHRS and CDR2 YFSETQ. DNA for the CDR3: TGCGCCAGCAGCCCCAGTACGGGATTCTACGAGCAGTACTTC. This translates into CASSPSTGFYEQYF.

The chain couples TRBV28 to TRBJ2-7; D not resolved. CDR3 length: 12 residues. Trimming pared 1 base from V and 7 bases from J, leaving 8 bases between. In germline, CDR1 is MDHEN, CDR2 SYDVKM. This CDR3 reads CASSLLGPEQYF. CDR3 bases: TGTGCCAGCAGTTTATTAGGGCCTGAGCAGTACTTC.

The chain carries TRBV11-2 and TRBJ1-2; D is ambiguous. V gave up 8 bases and J gave up 5 bases, with 3 bases separating them. CDR1 SGHAT and CDR2 FQNNGV come from the germline V gene. The CDR3 runs 9 residues. The CDR3 DNA is TGTGCCAGCGATTATGGCTACACCTTC. This translates into CASDYGYTF.

The genes are TRBV7-9 and TRBJ2-1; D possibly corresponds to TRBD1 (5 bases). V dropped 4 bases and J dropped 5 bases, with 18 bases sitting between them. This CDR3 contains 16 residues. Per germline, CDR1 SEHNR and CDR2 FQNEAQ (reference sequence). CDR3 in DNA: TGTGCCAGCAGCTCGAGTCAGGGCCCCGGGCACAATGAGCAGTTCTTC. It codes for CASSSSQGPGHNEQFF. The full variable domain, completed using reference TRBV7-9 and TRBJ2-1, is DTGVSQNPRHKITKRGQNVTFRCDPISEHNRLYWYRQTLGQGPEFLTYFQNEAQLEKSRLLSDRFSAERPKGSFSTLEIQRTEQGDSAMYLCASSSSQGPGHNEQFFGPGTRLTVL.

The chain joins TRBV18 to TRBJ2-6, with D possibly being TRBD1 (6 bases). This CDR3 has 19 amino acids. V gave up 0 bases and J gave up 2 bases, with 17 bases separating them. Germline values: CDR1 KGHSH, CDR2 LQKENI. The CDR3: CASSPPGTPPGAGANVLTF. CDR3 sequence (DNA): TGTGCCAGCTCACCACCTGGGACACCCCCCGGTGCTGGGGCCAACGTCCTGACTTTC.

This chain connects TRBV18 to TRBJ2-4; the D is unclear. Per germline, CDR1 KGHSH and CDR2 LQKENI. This CDR3 has 13 residues. V gave up 1 base and J gave up 8 bases, with 9 bases separating them. This CDR3 reads CASSPLAGDIQYF. DNA of the CDR3: TGTGCCAGCTCACCACTCGCCGGCGACATTCAGTACTTC.

This clone was recorded once. The V gene is TRBV10-2, the J gene TRBJ2-5, with D unresolved. The CDR3 loop spans 14 amino acids. The germline V gene encodes CDR1 WSHSY and CDR2 SAAADI. The V end was cut by 6 bases, the J end by 2 bases, with 13 bases between. CDR3 DNA: TGCGCCAGCAGCTCCCAAGGGTTTCAAGAGACCCAGTACTTC. Its translation is CASSSQGFQETQYF.

This chain connects TRBV6-1 to TRBJ1-2; possible D gene TRBD1, 6 bases. The CDR3 has 13 amino acids. V was shortened by 3 bases and J by 3 bases, with 8 bases between the two germline ends. CDR1 is MNHNS, CDR2 SASEGT, per germline. The CDR3 spells CASSDQGYYGYTF. The CDR3 DNA reads TGTGCCAGCAGTGATCAGGGGTACTATGGCTACACCTTC.